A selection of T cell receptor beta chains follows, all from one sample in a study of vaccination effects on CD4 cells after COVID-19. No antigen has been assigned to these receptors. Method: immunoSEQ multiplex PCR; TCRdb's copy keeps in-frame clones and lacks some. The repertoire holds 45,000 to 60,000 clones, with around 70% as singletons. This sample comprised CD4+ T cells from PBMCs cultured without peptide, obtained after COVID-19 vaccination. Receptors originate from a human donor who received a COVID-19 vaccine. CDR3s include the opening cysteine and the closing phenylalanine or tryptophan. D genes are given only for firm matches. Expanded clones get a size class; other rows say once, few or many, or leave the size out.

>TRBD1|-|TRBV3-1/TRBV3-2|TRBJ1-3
CASSQGQTYSGNTIYF
TGTGCCAGCAGCCAGGGACAGACTTACTCTGGAAACACCATATATTTT
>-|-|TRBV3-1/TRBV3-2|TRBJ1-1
CASSGRFREAFF
TGTGCCAGCAGCGGCCGATTTAGAGAAGCTTTCTTT
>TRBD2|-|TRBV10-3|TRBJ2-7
CATWTSGYEQYF
TGTGCCACCTGGACTAGCGGTTACGAGCAGTACTTC
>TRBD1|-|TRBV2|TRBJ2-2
CASSSTTGGSGELFF
TGTGCCAGCAGTTCGACGACAGGGGGATCCGGGGAGCTGTTTTTT
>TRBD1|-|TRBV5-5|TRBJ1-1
CASSSHGTVNTEAFF
TGTGCCAGCAGCTCACACGGGACAGTGAACACTGAAGCTTTCTTT
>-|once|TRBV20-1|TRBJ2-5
CSARERETQYF
TGCAGTGCTAGAGAAAGGGAGACCCAGTACTTC
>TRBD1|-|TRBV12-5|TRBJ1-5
CASGLLPGGNSNQPQHF
TGTGCTAGTGGCCTTCTTCCAGGGGGCAATAGCAATCAGCCCCAGCATTTT
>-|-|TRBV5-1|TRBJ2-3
CASSPGGTDTQYF
TGCGCCAGCAGCCCGGGTGGGACAGATACGCAGTATTTT
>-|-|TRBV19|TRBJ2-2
CASSTLGLSTGELFF
TGTGCCAGTAGTACCTTGGGGCTGAGCACCGGGGAGCTGTTTTTT
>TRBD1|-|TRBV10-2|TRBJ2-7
CASSAGTGLFEQYF
TGCGCCAGCAGCGCCGGGACAGGGTTGTTCGAGCAGTACTTC
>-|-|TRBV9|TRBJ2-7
CASSVATASSEQYF
TGTGCCAGCAGCGTAGCTACGGCAAGTTCCGAGCAGTACTTC
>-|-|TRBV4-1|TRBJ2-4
CASSQGRPTGAKNIQYF
TGCGCCAGCAGCCAAGGGAGACCGACAGGAGCCAAAAACATTCAGTACTTC
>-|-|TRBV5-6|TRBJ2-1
CASTVTRRLYNEQFF
TGTGCCAGCACTGTGACACGTCGCCTCTACAATGAGCAGTTCTTC
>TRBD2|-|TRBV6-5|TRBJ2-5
CASSRSGLTRETQYF
TGTGCCAGCAGCCGCTCGGGACTAACGAGGGAGACCCAGTACTTC
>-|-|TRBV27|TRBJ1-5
CASSAHGDGGGNQPQHF
TGTGCCAGCAGTGCGCATGGGGACGGGGGGGGAAATCAGCCCCAGCATTTT